The clone carrying this T cell receptor (beta chain) was counted a single time. Seattle patients were enrolled while actively infected and followed longitudinally. The V gene end was trimmed by 1 base and the J gene end by 5 bases; junction bases not matched to a gene: 20. CDR1 and CDR2 (germline): SGHDN, FVKESK. The CDR3 is 19 amino acids. This record comes from a study of blood T cell repertoires in COVID-19. Data came from immunoSEQ multiplex PCR; TCRdb stores just in-frame clones and leaves some out. This table holds 140,000 to 150,000 clones, 84% found once. This TCR came from a man aged 30 to 39 with COVID-19, enrolled during active disease. The V call is TRBV14, the J call TRBJ2-7; 7 bases are shared with TRBD1. Sample: peripheral blood. The CDR3 loop is CASSQAKPGRQGRSNEQYF. CDR3 in DNA: TGTGCCAGCAGCCAAGCCAAACCCGGACGACAGGGAAGAAGCAACGAGCAGTACTTC.